These 27 T cell receptor beta chains originate from one sample sequenced in a study of blood T cell repertoires in COVID-19 (dated by TCRdb to about 2020). The library was produced with the immunoSEQ multiplex PCR assay. What TCRdb holds here is the immuneACCESS table cut down to in-frame rearrangements. Part of the clones is not present; checked against another copy, under half of the missing clones reflect an unresolved V gene, and the others are unexplained. Recorded for this sample are about 130,000 clones; approximately 86% of them occurred a single time. The ten biggest clones cover 15% to 20% of the sample. The sequenced material came from peripheral blood. Receptors originate from a woman aged 45 to 65 who had recovered from COVID-19.

Written as DNA, the CDR3 is TGTGCCTCTACCCCGAGGGGGACAGACTCCCTCTATGGCTACACCTTC. Amino acid sequence: CASTPRGTDSLYGYTF. J is TRBJ1-2 and V is TRBV25-1, with 7 bases that match TRBD1. Unmatched junction bases numbered 19, after V lost 11 bases and J lost 4 bases. Germline assignment: CDR1 MGHDK and CDR2 SYGVNS. The CDR3 has 16 residues.

The genes are TRBV13 and TRBJ1-3; 9 bases are a match to TRBD1. This CDR3 spans 14 amino acids. J was trimmed by 3 bases and V by 6 bases; bases with no gene match: 3. Germline V gene lookup returns CDR1 PRHDT and CDR2 FYEKMQ (reference sequence). The DNA of the CDR3 is TGTGCCAGCAGAATGGGACAGGGTGGAAACACCATATATTTT. Translating it yields CASRMGQGGNTIYF.

This chain uses TRBV4-2 with TRBJ2-3; D not resolved. The CDR3 runs 15 residues. V lost 0 bases and J lost 0, with 7 bases in between. CDR1 and CDR2 from the germline V gene are LGHNA and YNFKEQ. In nucleotides, the CDR3 is TGTGCCAGCAGCCAAGAAGGAGCTAGCACAGATACGCAGTATTTT. It is translated as CASSQEGASTDTQYF.

This chain connects TRBV6-6 to TRBJ2-7; TRBD1 is a possible D gene (6 bases). The germline V gene encodes CDR1 MNHNY and CDR2 SVGAGI (reference sequence). V dropped 4 bases and J dropped 6 bases, with 22 bases sitting between them. The CDR3 runs to 16 residues. This chain's CDR3 is CASSSTGRPRVGEQYF. CDR3 nucleotide sequence: TGTGCCAGCAGTTCGACAGGACGGCCTAGGGTTGGCGAGCAGTACTTC.

This sequence joins TRBV30 and TRBJ1-3, with unresolved D. V lost 1 base to trimming and J lost 2 bases, with 6 bases between them. This CDR3 has 13 residues. Germline CDR1 GTSNPN, CDR2 SVGIG (reference sequence). The CDR3 sequence is CAWSAGTGNTIYF. The DNA of the CDR3 is TGTGCCTGGAGTGCGGGGACTGGAAACACCATATATTTT.

Comment on this clone: A junction boundary mismatches the germline segment, possibly from a read error. J is TRBJ1-2 and V is TRBV29-1, with D uncertain. From germline, CDR1 is SQVTM and CDR2 ANQGSEA. CDR3 length equals 16 residues. This CDR3 is CSVEDRGKRFFYGYTF. The CDR3 nucleotides read TGCAGCGTGGAAGATAGAGGCAAGCGTTTCTTTTATGGCTACACCTTC.

This sequence joins TRBV9 and TRBJ2-3; TRBD2 matches 10 bases. The CDR3 is 13 residues long. Looked up from germline, CDR1 is SGDLS and CDR2 is YYNGEE. Trimming took 4 bases from V and 5 from J; bases not matched to a gene: 1. The CDR3 sequence is CASSRLAGDTQYF. CDR3 sequence (DNA): TGTGCCAGCAGCCGACTAGCGGGAGATACGCAGTATTTT.

The CDR3 protein is CASSQLQGSAGNTIYF. The CDR3 nucleotides are TGTGCCAGCAGCCAGCTCCAGGGATCGGCTGGAAACACCATATATTTT. The chain couples TRBV14 to TRBJ1-3, with D perhaps matching TRBD1 (5 bases). Germline assignment: CDR1 SGHDN and CDR2 FVKESK. V was pared by 3 bases and J by 2 bases, with 14 bases between. The CDR3 has 16 residues.

This clone has more than one count but fewer than ten. V and J are TRBV30 and TRBJ2-1; 7 nucleotides align to TRBD2. Losses at the gene ends were 3 bases for V and 2 bases for J; bases not matched to a gene: 4. CDR3 size: 14 residues. Germline loops: CDR1 GTSNPN, CDR2 SVGIG (reference sequence). Written as DNA, the CDR3 is TGTGCCTGGAGCAGCGGGGTCCCCTACAATGAGCAGTTCTTC. Residues: CAWSSGVPYNEQFF.

The chain recombines TRBV28 with TRBJ2-1; 7 nucleotides agree with TRBD2. The V gene end was trimmed by 3 bases and the J gene end by 9 bases; junction bases not matched to a gene: 5. The CDR3 contains 13 residues. Germline loops: CDR1 MDHEN, CDR2 SYDVKM. In DNA form, the CDR3 reads TGTGCCAGCAGTTTGGGGGGGGTCCGTGAGCAGTTCTTC. Translation gives CASSLGGVREQFF.

The genes are TRBV30 and TRBJ2-7, with a possible D match to TRBD1 (5 bases). V was pared by 0 bases and J by 1 base, with 10 bases between. The germline gives CDR1 GTSNPN, CDR2 SVGIG (reference sequence). The CDR3 has 14 amino acids. CDR3 in amino acids: CAWSVDSLSYEQYF. The CDR3 bases are TGTGCCTGGAGTGTCGACAGCCTTTCCTACGAGCAGTACTTC.

The rearrangement links TRBV7-2 to TRBJ2-7; 7 nucleotides agree with TRBD1. Germline V gene lookup returns CDR1 SGHTA and CDR2 FQGNSA. The V gene end was trimmed by 1 base and the J gene end by 3 bases; junction bases not matched to a gene: 6. CDR3 length equals 15 residues. CDR3 sequence (DNA): TGTGCCAGCAGCTTAGTAGGGGGCAAGGGCTACGAGCAGTACTTC. It yields the protein CASSLVGGKGYEQYF.

V and J are TRBV4-3 and TRBJ1-4, with 9 bases lining up with TRBD1. Germline V gene data show CDR1 as LGHNA and CDR2 as YSLEER. V gave up 2 bases and J gave up 5 bases; unmatched junction bases: 3. CDR3 length: 15 amino acids. The CDR3 reads CASSQPGTGNEKLFF. The CDR3, as DNA: TGCGCCAGCAGCCAACCCGGGACAGGGAATGAAAAACTGTTTTTT.

CDR3 protein: CASSGGTGRMDEQYF. The CDR3 region has the DNA TGTGCCAGCAGCGGGGGGACAGGGAGGATGGACGAGCAGTACTTC. The rearrangement links TRBV11-2 to TRBJ2-7; TRBD1 aligns across 9 bases. Trimming at V came to 5 bases and at J to 5 bases, leaving 10 bases not matched to a gene. Germline loops: CDR1 SGHAT, CDR2 FQNNGV. The CDR3 is made up of 15 amino acids.

The gene calls are TRBV10-3 and TRBJ2-1; TRBD2 matches 12 bases. This CDR3 has 15 residues. CDR1 is ENHRY and CDR2 is SYGVKD in the germline V gene. V lost 6 bases to trimming and J lost 6 bases; unmatched junction nucleotides: 6. The CDR3 here is CAISSRLAGVNEQFF. In DNA, the CDR3 is TGTGCCATCAGCTCCCGACTAGCGGGAGTCAATGAGCAGTTCTTC.

The rearrangement joins TRBV19 to TRBJ2-7, with D possibly TRBD2 on 5 matching bases. There are 15 residues in the CDR3. V lost 2 bases to trimming and J lost 7 bases, with 18 bases between them. Germline CDR1 LNHDA, CDR2 SQIVND (reference sequence). CDR3: CASSIMGGGAKEQYF. Written as DNA, the CDR3 is TGTGCCAGTAGTATAATGGGCGGAGGAGCTAAGGAGCAGTACTTC.

The chain carries TRBV11-3 and TRBJ2-6, with a weak D call TRBD2 (5 bases). The CDR3 has 15 residues. V lost 5 bases, J lost 3 bases, and 11 bases lay in between. Germline V CDR1 and CDR2: SGHNT, YENEEA. DNA of the CDR3: TGTGCCAGCAGCCCCGGTGGGAGTGGGGCCAACGTCCTGACTTTC. Its protein product is CASSPGGSGANVLTF.

This clone was counted once. This chain links TRBV4-1 with TRBJ2-3, with 15 bases that match TRBD2. Germline V gene lookup returns CDR1 MGHRA and CDR2 YSYEKL. CDR3 length: 19 amino acids. V lost 4 bases, J lost 4 bases, and 12 bases stayed unmatched. This CDR3 is CASSPLGLAGGPTPDTQYF. The CDR3 region has the DNA TGCGCCAGCAGCCCATTGGGACTAGCGGGGGGACCCACGCCAGATACGCAGTATTTT.

This sequence joins TRBV7-9 and TRBJ2-5; TRBD2 matches at 14 bases. The V gene's germline CDR1 is SEHNR and CDR2 FQNEAQ (reference sequence). The CDR3 has 16 residues. V was clipped by 3 bases and J by 5 bases; unmatched bases: 5. The CDR3: CASSLGTSGSAETQYF. The CDR3 DNA sequence: TGTGCCAGCAGCTTGGGGACTAGCGGGAGTGCGGAGACCCAGTACTTC.

The chain couples TRBV11-1 to TRBJ2-7; a weak D match, TRBD1 (6 bases). The germline V gene has CDR1 SGHAT and CDR2 FQDESV (reference sequence). V was cut by 1 base and J by 7 bases, with 11 bases left in between. The CDR3 spans 13 residues. CDR3 bases: TGTGCCAGCAGCTTAGTTCTGGGGGCTGAGCAGTACTTC. It translates to CASSLVLGAEQYF.

V usage is TRBV12-3 or TRBV12-4 and J usage is TRBJ2-1, with no clear D. The CDR3 covers 13 residues. V was pared by 6 bases and J by 1 base, with 7 bases between. The CDR3 sequence is CASSPRSYNEQFF. DNA of the CDR3: TGTGCCAGCAGCCCGAGGTCCTACAATGAGCAGTTCTTC.

The rearrangement uses TRBV5-1 and TRBJ2-5; TRBD2 aligns across 14 bases. Germline lookup yields CDR1 SGHRS and CDR2 YFSETQ. V lost 4 bases to trimming and J lost 0 bases; unmatched junction nucleotides: 5. The CDR3 has 17 amino acids. The CDR3 here is CASSPGTSGGHQETQYF. In DNA form, the CDR3 reads TGCGCCAGCAGCCCAGGGACTAGCGGGGGCCACCAAGAGACCCAGTACTTC.

The genes are TRBV30 and TRBJ1-2; TRBD1 matches at 8 bases. With 0 bases clipped from V and 6 bases from J, the junction kept 0 bases outside the gene matches. CDR1 GTSNPN and CDR2 SVGIG come from the germline V gene (reference sequence). The CDR3 is 12 residues long. The CDR3 DNA reads TGTGCCTGGAGTGTACAGGGGGATGGCTACACCTTC. Encoded protein: CAWSVQGDGYTF.

This sequence joins TRBV18 and TRBJ2-3; 12 bases map to TRBD2. Germline V lookup: CDR1 KGHSH, CDR2 LQKENI. This CDR3 has 17 residues. Losses at the gene ends were 1 base for V and 1 base for J; bases not matched to a gene: 3. DNA for the CDR3: TGTGCCAGCTCACCACAGCGGACTAGCGGGGGCACAGATACGCAGTATTTT. Translating gives CASSPQRTSGGTDTQYF.

This chain connects TRBV18 to TRBJ2-7; 7 bases align to TRBD1. CDR1 is KGHSH, CDR2 LQKENI, per germline. CDR3 size: 15 residues. V trimming: 6 bases; J trimming: 5 bases; junction bases outside the gene matches: 13. Here the CDR3 reads CASSRTGAIPHEQYF. The CDR3 coding sequence is TGTGCCAGCTCTCGGACAGGAGCCATCCCCCACGAGCAGTACTTC.

The chain couples TRBV18 to TRBJ1-2; TRBD1 aligns across 10 bases. This CDR3 contains 15 residues. V trimming: 2 bases; J trimming: 5 bases; junction bases outside the gene matches: 5. Germline values: CDR1 KGHSH, CDR2 LQKENI. In nucleotides, the CDR3 is TGTGCCAGCTCACCATCGGGACAGGGGCCGTATGGCTACACCTTC. Its protein product is CASSPSGQGPYGYTF.

The rearrangement uses TRBV11-2 and TRBJ2-7; 9 bases are shared with TRBD1. The CDR3 runs to 15 residues. The V segment lost 5 bases and the J segment 2 bases; nucleotides outside the gene matches: 7. Germline V gene data show CDR1 as SGHAT and CDR2 as FQNNGV. CDR3 sequence (DNA): TGTGCCAGCAGCATCTCCGGGACAGGGACCTACGAGCAGTACTTC. Its protein product is CASSISGTGTYEQYF.